These 26 T cell receptor beta chains were sequenced from one sample in a study of T cells in narcolepsy. Sequenced by immunoSEQ multiplex PCR; TCRdb stores in-frame clones only, minus some. The table lists some 16,000 clones, 85% of them singletons. The sequenced sample was memory (CD45RA-) CD4+ T cells from blood. The receptors were sampled from a human donor in good health.

The CDR3 is CASSYHRDSRDGVSGQPQHF. Here the CDR3 DNA reads TGCGCCAGCAGTTATCACAGGGATTCGAGGGATGGGGTCTCCGGTCAGCCCCAGCATTTT. This chain connects TRBV10-1 to TRBJ1-5, with a possible D match to TRBD1 (6 bases). Trimming removed 5 bases at V and 6 bases at J, with 32 bases between. Germline assignment: CDR1 WNHNN and CDR2 SYGVQD (reference sequence). The CDR3 totals 20 residues.

This rearrangement joins TRBV5-4 to TRBJ1-4, with D possibly TRBD1 on 6 matching bases. This CDR3 spans 16 amino acids. V dropped 2 bases and J dropped 5 bases, with 16 bases sitting between them. Germline assignment: CDR1 SGHNT and CDR2 YYREEE (reference sequence). CDR3 loop: CASSFSGGAHNEKLFF. Here the CDR3 DNA reads TGTGCCAGCAGCTTCTCCGGGGGCGCGCACAATGAAAAACTGTTTTTT.

The chain joins TRBV6-1 to TRBJ2-4, with a weak D call TRBD2 (6 bases). V was pared by 10 bases and J by 1 base, with 17 bases between. Looked up from germline, CDR1 is MNHNS and CDR2 is SASEGT. CDR3 length: 15 residues. The CDR3 DNA sequence: TGTGCCACGCAGGAAGCCGGGGGTGCCAAAAACATTCAGTACTTC. It specifies CATQEAGGAKNIQYF.

The table lists this clone with a few counts. The rearrangement uses TRBV7-9 and TRBJ1-1; D uncertain. The germline V and J ends were trimmed by 1 base and 0 bases, with 12 bases remaining between them. Germline V gene lookup returns CDR1 SEHNR and CDR2 FQNEAQ (reference sequence). The CDR3 is 16 residues long. This CDR3 reads CASSLDRVLMNTEAFF. The CDR3 coding sequence is TGTGCCAGCAGCTTAGATAGGGTGCTGATGAACACTGAAGCTTTCTTT.

The V call is TRBV13, the J call TRBJ1-1, with D maybe TRBD1 (5 bases). CDR1 is PRHDT, CDR2 FYEKMQ, per germline (reference sequence). This CDR3 comprises 12 residues. Trimming stripped 8 bases from V and 1 base from J, with 8 bases between. The CDR3 bases are TGTGCCAGCCGGACACCGAACACTGAAGCTTTCTTT. This translates into CASRTPNTEAFF.

This rearrangement joins TRBV12-5 to TRBJ1-5; a possible D gene is TRBD1 (5 bases). V lost 7 bases to trimming and J lost 7 bases, with 17 bases between them. This CDR3 has 14 residues. From germline, CDR1 is LGHNT and CDR2 FRNRAP. The CDR3 region has the DNA TGTGCTAGTGCCACGTCAGGGTTTGGACAGCCCCAGCATTTT. It codes for CASATSGFGQPQHF.

This chain links TRBV7-2 with TRBJ2-7, with D maybe TRBD2 (6 bases). In germline, CDR1 is SGHTA, CDR2 FQGNSA. V gave up 5 bases and J gave up 2 bases, with 10 bases separating them. This CDR3 has 13 amino acids. CDR3 in DNA: TGTGCCAGCAGCCCCCCGGGGGCCTACGAGCAGTACTTC. Amino acids: CASSPPGAYEQYF. The full variable domain, its missing parts supplied by reference TRBV7-2 and TRBJ2-7, is GAGVSQSPSNKVTEKGKDVELRCDPISGHTALYWYRQSLGQGLEFLIYFQGNSAPDKSGLPSDRFSAERTGGSVSTLTIQRTQQEDSAVYLCASSPPGAYEQYFGPGTRLTVT.

The chain links TRBV4-2 to TRBJ2-2; weak D call: TRBD1 (6 bases). This CDR3 contains 18 residues. V lost 1 base and J 8 bases, leaving 23 bases between the germline ends. From germline, CDR1 is LGHNA and CDR2 YNFKEQ. This CDR3 is CASSQGPQGTTQGGELFF. The DNA of the CDR3 is TGTGCCAGCAGCCAAGGCCCCCAGGGGACGACCCAGGGGGGGGAGCTGTTTTTT.

V usage is TRBV18 and J usage is TRBJ2-1; TRBD2 aligns across 10 bases. The CDR3 consists of 15 residues. V was pared by 2 bases and J by 6 bases, with 4 bases of the junction left unmatched. CDR1 KGHSH and CDR2 LQKENI come from the germline V gene. In DNA, the CDR3 is TGTGCCAGCTCACCAGCAGCGGGAGGGCCCAATGAGCAGTTCTTC. As protein: CASSPAAGGPNEQFF.

The rearrangement uses TRBV5-1 and TRBJ2-7; 7 bases match TRBD1. Germline V lookup: CDR1 SGHRS, CDR2 YFSETQ. Trimming took 0 bases from V and 4 from J; bases not matched to a gene: 4. The CDR3 is 14 amino acids. The CDR3 DNA is TGCGCCAGCAGCTTGGTAAGGGGGCAATACGAGCAGTACTTC. As protein: CASSLVRGQYEQYF.

V and J are TRBV6-1 and TRBJ1-6, with 7 bases identical to TRBD1. The CDR3 covers 14 residues. Germline assignment: CDR1 MNHNS and CDR2 SASEGT. V shed 7 bases and J 10 bases; nucleotides not matched to a gene: 10. CDR3 nucleotide sequence: TGTGCCAGCACCCTAGGGGGCGCATACTCACCCCTCCACTTT. Translating it yields CASTLGGAYSPLHF.

The chain employs TRBV6-6 and TRBJ2-5; 8 bases align to TRBD2. The CDR3 runs 12 residues. Unmatched junction bases numbered 1, after V lost 8 bases and J lost 2 bases. Germline CDR1 and CDR2: MNHNY and SVGAGI (reference sequence). CDR3 in amino acids: CASSGGQETQYF. In nucleotides, the CDR3 is TGTGCCAGCTCGGGGGGGCAAGAGACCCAGTACTTC.

This chain joins TRBV20-1 and TRBJ2-7; the D is unclear. The CDR3 is made up of 11 amino acids. Trimming cost V 5 bases and J 7 bases, with 12 bases left between them. CDR1 is DFQATT and CDR2 is SNEGSKA in the germline V gene (reference sequence). The CDR3 DNA follows: TGCAGTGCTTCCCCAGACTGGGAGCAGTACTTC. It specifies CSASPDWEQYF.

The gene calls are TRBV30 and TRBJ2-2; D call uncertain. Trimming cost V 0 bases and J 3 bases, with 8 bases left between them. This CDR3 comprises 14 residues. Germline V lookup: CDR1 GTSNPN, CDR2 SVGIG (reference sequence). The CDR3 spells CAWSVLPHTGELFF. The CDR3 nucleotides are TGTGCCTGGAGTGTACTACCCCACACCGGGGAGCTGTTTTTT.

This chain joins TRBV5-1 and TRBJ2-7, with D possibly matching TRBD2 (6 bases). V shed 4 bases and J shed 0 bases, with 11 bases lying between them. The CDR3 length is 14 residues. The V gene's germline CDR1 is SGHRS and CDR2 YFSETQ. CDR3 loop: CASSRDSYSYEQYF. CDR3 nucleotides: TGCGCCAGCAGCCGGGACTCCTACTCCTACGAGCAGTACTTC.

This chain links TRBV15 with TRBJ2-5; D is ambiguous. Germline V gives CDR1 LNHNV, CDR2 YYDKDF (reference sequence). V lost 4 bases, J lost 4 bases, and 4 bases lay in between. The CDR3 contains 11 residues. The CDR3 region is CATSTTETQYF. As DNA, the CDR3 is TGTGCCACCAGCACAACAGAGACCCAGTACTTC.

The rearrangement joins TRBV7-2 to TRBJ1-1; the D is unclear. Germline V gene data show CDR1 as SGHTA and CDR2 as FQGNSA. The CDR3 loop spans 13 amino acids. Trimming removed 2 bases at V and 1 base at J, with 5 bases between. The CDR3 nucleotides are TGTGCCAGCAGCTTAAACGGGAACACTGAAGCTTTCTTT. It is translated as CASSLNGNTEAFF. Combining the CDR3 with reference TRBV7-2 and TRBJ1-1 gives the whole variable domain GAGVSQSPSNKVTEKGKDVELRCDPISGHTALYWYRQSLGQGLEFLIYFQGNSAPDKSGLPSDRFSAERTGGSVSTLTIQRTQQEDSAVYLCASSLNGNTEAFFGQGTRLTVV.

J is TRBJ1-2 and V is TRBV9; D remains ambiguous. This CDR3 spans 14 amino acids. CDR1 is SGDLS and CDR2 is YYNGEE in the germline V gene. V was cut by 0 bases and J by 4 bases, with 10 bases left in between. The CDR3 region is CASSVAGGFYGYTF. The CDR3, as DNA: TGTGCCAGCAGCGTAGCGGGCGGGTTCTATGGCTACACCTTC.

This clone was counted once. V is TRBV5-1 and J is TRBJ1-1; perhaps TRBD1 as D (6 bases). V lost 4 bases and J 1 base, leaving 17 bases between the germline ends. The CDR3 is made up of 16 amino acids. Germline CDR1 SGHRS, CDR2 YFSETQ. CDR3 loop: CASSPRDTASNTEAFF. CDR3 coding DNA: TGCGCCAGCAGCCCCCGGGACACGGCTTCGAACACTGAAGCTTTCTTT.

The chain uses TRBV6-1 and TRBJ2-7; D is undetermined. This CDR3 has 14 amino acids. Germline CDR1 and CDR2: MNHNS and SASEGT. The V gene lost 6 bases and the J gene lost 2 bases, with 14 bases spanning the gap. In DNA, the CDR3 is TGTGCCAGCAGCTCAAGTCCCCTCGCCTACGAGCAGTACTTC. This gives the protein CASSSSPLAYEQYF.

The rearrangement uses TRBV27 and TRBJ2-1, with 8 bases aligning to TRBD2. Germline V lookup: CDR1 MNHEY, CDR2 SMNVEV (reference sequence). The CDR3 totals 19 residues. V lost 2 bases to trimming and J lost 0 bases; unmatched junction nucleotides: 12. The CDR3 spells CASSLKGGLAGSSYNEQFF. CDR3 nucleotide sequence: TGTGCCAGCAGTTTAAAGGGTGGGCTAGCGGGTAGCTCCTACAATGAGCAGTTCTTC.

The chain carries TRBV20-1 and TRBJ2-7; the D is unclear. The CDR3 is 11 residues long. Germline lookup yields CDR1 DFQATT and CDR2 SNEGSKA (reference sequence). Trimming pared 1 base from V and 3 bases from J, leaving 4 bases between. CDR3 nucleotides: TGCAGTGCTAGAGGGAACTACGAGCAGTACTTC. Translated: CSARGNYEQYF.

This sequence joins TRBV27 and TRBJ2-7; either TRBD1 or TRBD2 may fit D (5 bases each). Looked up from germline, CDR1 is MNHEY and CDR2 is SMNVEV (reference sequence). The CDR3 totals 15 residues. V was trimmed by 6 bases and J by 1 base, leaving 16 bases between them. In DNA form, the CDR3 reads TGTGCCAGCAGCTTTTACCGGGACCTATCCTACGAGCAGTACTTC. This sequence encodes CASSFYRDLSYEQYF.

The chain has TRBV7-9 and TRBJ1-5; no reliable D call. The V and J ends lost 5 bases and 2 bases respectively, with 13 bases between them. This CDR3 is 15 amino acids long. Germline V gene sequence: CDR1 SEHNR, CDR2 FQNEAQ (reference sequence). CDR3 coding DNA: TGTGCCAGCAGCAGCCTACTCGGGGGCAATCAGCCCCAGCATTTT. Amino acids: CASSSLLGGNQPQHF.

This chain joins TRBV10-3 and TRBJ1-1; D possibly corresponds to TRBD1 (6 bases). Per germline, CDR1 ENHRY and CDR2 SYGVKD. The CDR3 is 16 residues long. Trimming cost V 6 bases and J 2 bases, with 19 bases left between them. CDR3 sequence reads: CAIRPAGALGNTEAFF. In DNA form, the CDR3 reads TGTGCCATCAGGCCCGCGGGGGCGCTGGGAAACACTGAAGCTTTCTTT.

This chain uses TRBV5-6 with TRBJ2-1; 9 bases map to TRBD1. Trimming at V came to 7 bases and at J to 7 bases, leaving 9 bases not matched to a gene. The CDR3 contains 14 residues. The germline gives CDR1 SGHDT, CDR2 YYEEEE. The CDR3 sequence is CASWEDRGWNEQFF. CDR3 coding DNA: TGTGCCAGCTGGGAGGACAGGGGATGGAATGAGCAGTTCTTC.